The T cell receptor beta chain described here comes from a study of CD8 T cells in ankylosing spondylitis. Study-wide results and limits: What appeared characteristic of ankylosing spondylitis blood was a TCR beta motif of fewer than ten highly homologous variants. Within matched ankylosing spondylitis synovial fluid, disease-linked clones were reportedly significantly enriched. Some motif variants were previously reported in reactive arthritis synovial fluid and blood.

TCRdb passed the 5' RACE reads through MiXCR, listing each CDR3 protein once. The top ten clones hold about 1.1% of a sample with some 350,000 distinct CDR3 sequences, about 14% of them seen once. This clonotype was recorded a few times. The target antigen is unknown. This receptor was taken from a male donor with ankylosing spondylitis or in good health (not recorded which). The sample consisted of blood, either unsorted or a sorted T cell fraction (not recorded which).

DNA for the CDR3: TGTGCCACCAGCGGTGGACTAGCGGAGTACAATGAGCAGTTCTTC. As protein: CATSGGLAEYNEQFF. The rearrangement joins TRBV15 to TRBJ2-1, with 10 bases that match TRBD2. The CDR3 sequence is 15 residues long. V dropped 5 bases and J dropped 4; count of bases not matched to a gene: 5. Germline CDR1 is LNHNV and CDR2 is YYDKDF (reference sequence).